This TCR beta chain came from a study of cytomegalovirus exposure and HLA in healthy donors. Study-wide context: Among 398 genotyped donors, roughly 80% fell in the Caucasian-associated ancestry cluster. General study points: One cluster of highly shared sequence variants probably arose as a sequencing artifact. Later on, an analysis found that several of the most significant clusters appeared to be linked to common viral pathogens, which included parvovirus B19.

In regard to this clone: Its antigen is undetermined.

The PCR contained 60 Vbeta and 13 Jbeta primers. TCRdb's table, derived via immunoSEQ multiplex PCR, lists solely in-frame clones and lacks some. The sample holds some 150,000 clones, roughly 81% seen once. The CDR3 runs 13 residues. V gave up 6 bases and J gave up 1 base, with 12 bases separating them. From germline, CDR1 is SQVTM and CDR2 ANQGSEA. V is TRBV29-1 and J is TRBJ1-1, with D possibly being TRBD1 (5 bases). Input material: PBMCs. This clonotype was obtained from a woman in her late teens or twenties in good health and CMV-seropositive. This chain's CDR3 is CSVQLGANTEAFF. The DNA of the CDR3 is TGCAGCGTCCAGCTAGGGGCGAACACTGAAGCTTTCTTT.